The 11 T cell receptor beta chains in this list originate from one sample, sequenced in a study of PD-1 blockade in classical Hodgkin lymphoma. There was relapse after autologous stem cell transplantation in every patient, and there was variation in brentuximab vedotin exposure. Method: immunoSEQ multiplex PCR; TCRdb's copy keeps in-frame clones and lacks some. Of about 13,000 clones in the sample, around 76% were seen once. The sequencing used peripheral blood mononuclear cells (PBMCs), collected at baseline. The receptors stem from a human donor with classical Hodgkin lymphoma.

This clone came up a few times. This sequence joins TRBV4-3 and TRBJ2-1, with 7 bases identical to TRBD2. Unmatched junction bases numbered 0, after V lost 0 bases and J lost 4 bases. The CDR3 extends over 14 amino acids. Looked up from germline, CDR1 is LGHNA and CDR2 is YSLEER. CDR3 loop: CASSQEAGYNEQFF. In nucleotides, the CDR3 is TGCGCCAGCAGCCAAGAAGCGGGGTACAATGAGCAGTTCTTC.

In its sample, this clone was seen once. CDR3 sequence (DNA): TGCGCCAGCAGCTTGTTACAGGGGGATCACTATAATTCACCCCTCCACTTT. It codes for CASSLLQGDHYNSPLHF. The genes are TRBV5-1 and TRBJ1-6; the match to TRBD1 covers 8 bases. The junction had 6 bases not matched to a gene; V was cut back by 1 base and J by 3 bases. The CDR3 has 17 amino acids. Germline V gives CDR1 SGHRS, CDR2 YFSETQ. Based on the CDR3 plus reference TRBV5-1 and TRBJ1-6, the full variable domain is KAGVTQTPRYLIKTRGQQVTLSCSPISGHRSVSWYQQTPGQGLQFLFEYFSETQRNKGNFPGRFSGRQFSNSRSEMNVSTLELGDSALYLCASSLLQGDHYNSPLHFGNGTRLTVT.

The chain recombines TRBV6-5 with TRBJ1-2; 8 positions match TRBD1. The CDR3 is 14 residues long. V lost 5 bases and J lost 3; bases outside the gene matches: 5. The germline CDR1 and CDR2 sequences are MNHEY and SVGAGI. This CDR3 is CASSATGGDYGYTF. DNA of the CDR3: TGTGCCAGCAGTGCCACAGGGGGGGACTATGGCTACACCTTC.

The chain combines TRBV4-1 with TRBJ2-1, with D possibly being TRBD2 (6 bases). CDR3 length: 15 amino acids. CDR1 is MGHRA, CDR2 YSYEKL, per germline. V gave up 1 base and J gave up 8 bases, with 15 bases separating them. The CDR3 loop is CASSQAWLAIDEQFF. As DNA, the CDR3 is TGCGCCAGCAGCCAAGCATGGCTAGCGATCGATGAGCAGTTCTTC.

The chain links TRBV19 to TRBJ2-3; D gene uncertain. This CDR3 is built from 12 residues. Germline loops: CDR1 LNHDA, CDR2 SQIVND (reference sequence). CDR3 loop: CASDSHTDTQYF. CDR3 in DNA: TGTGCTTCTGACTCTCACACAGATACGCAGTATTTT. The variable domain in full, completed from reference TRBV19 and TRBJ2-3, reads DGGITQSPKYLFRKEGQNVTLSCEQNLNHDAMYWYRQDPGQGLRLIYYSQIVNDFQKGDIAEGYSVSREKKESFPLTVTSAQKNPTAFYLCASDSHTDTQYFGPGTRLTVL.

The rearrangement joins TRBV5-1 to TRBJ2-7; 13 positions agree with TRBD2. Trimming cost V 0 bases and J 6 bases; bases outside gene matches: 6. Germline assignment: CDR1 SGHRS and CDR2 YFSETQ. CDR3 length: 16 residues. CDR3 DNA: TGCGCCAGCAGCTTGGACGGACTAGCGGGAGAACTCGAGCAGTACTTC. It encodes CASSLDGLAGELEQYF.

V is TRBV10-1 and J is TRBJ2-1; TRBD2 matches at 13 bases. V trimming: 5 bases; J trimming: 5 bases; junction bases outside the gene matches: 6. The germline V gene encodes CDR1 WNHNN and CDR2 SYGVQD (reference sequence). The CDR3 has 16 residues. The CDR3: CASSPPGTSGNNEQFF. Here the CDR3 DNA reads TGCGCCAGCAGTCCCCCGGGGACTAGCGGGAACAATGAGCAGTTCTTC.

This sequence joins TRBV19 and TRBJ1-2; TRBD1 agrees at 7 bases. The CDR3 consists of 12 residues. J was trimmed by 4 bases and V by 4 bases; bases with no gene match: 0. Germline CDR1 LNHDA, CDR2 SQIVND (reference sequence). CDR3 protein: CASSTGGYGYTF. CDR3 nucleotides: TGTGCCAGTAGTACAGGGGGCTATGGCTACACCTTC.

V gene TRBV5-1 combines with J gene TRBJ2-5; D possibly corresponds to TRBD2 (5 bases). Trimming pared 4 bases from V and 2 bases from J, leaving 12 bases between. Germline CDR1 SGHRS, CDR2 YFSETQ. There are 14 residues in the CDR3. The CDR3 DNA follows: TGCGCCAGCAGCCTCCGGACTTTACAAGAGACCCAGTACTTC. Protein: CASSLRTLQETQYF.

V gene TRBV6-5 combines with J gene TRBJ1-1; D is perhaps TRBD1 (6 bases). This CDR3 is 15 amino acids long. CDR1 and CDR2 from the germline V gene are MNHEY and SVGAGI. V lost 2 bases and J 4 bases, leaving 14 bases between the germline ends. As DNA, the CDR3 is TGTGCCAGCAGTTACATCCAGGGGTCGAGCACTGAAGCTTTCTTT. It encodes CASSYIQGSSTEAFF.

The V and J genes are TRBV6-5 and TRBJ2-2; 10 nucleotides line up with TRBD1. Trimming removed 7 bases from V and 7 bases from J; junction bases left unmatched: 6. The CDR3 contains 14 residues. Germline CDR1 and CDR2: MNHEY and SVGAGI. The CDR3 loop is CASNPTGGGGELFF. The CDR3 nucleotides read TGTGCCAGCAACCCGACAGGGGGCGGCGGGGAGCTGTTTTTT.